This T cell receptor beta chain is from a study of blood T cell repertoires in COVID-19. About the study: COVID-19 samples, acute and convalescent, were from the United States, Italy and Spain. Sources were T cells, B-cell-depleted T cells, or PBMCs; the material itself was cDNA or gDNA.

Per the authors' pipeline: Nucleated cell counts were estimated from reference gene primer amplification. Clones were sequenced by immunoSEQ multiplex PCR, and TCRdb holds only the in-frame ones, with some missing. That table supplies the V and J calls and clone size; D and trimming were determined from the DNA. This sample carries 90,000 to 110,000 clones, approximately 72% of them seen once, and the ten largest clones take less than 20%. Germline trimming cut 2 bases from V and 4 bases from J; bases unmatched to any gene: 4. Germline V gene data show CDR1 as LGHNA and CDR2 as YSLEER. There are 15 residues in the CDR3.

This clonotype was sampled from a woman in her seventies with acute or convalescent COVID-19. This chain connects TRBV4-3 to TRBJ2-5; 10 nucleotides line up with TRBD1. Sequenced input: peripheral blood. In DNA form, the CDR3 reads TGCGCCAGCAGCCAACAGACAGGGGGCGGAGAGACCCAGTACTTC. It is translated as CASSQQTGGGETQYF.